This T cell receptor (beta chain) was recorded in a study of cytomegalovirus exposure and HLA in healthy donors (dated by TCRdb to about 2017). Background on the whole study: According to an earlier analysis of several hundred of the donors, about 190 million T cells yielded some 110 million unique TCR beta sequences and about 300 Gb of sequence data. Roughly 300 gigabases of sequencing data and 78 million or so unique TCR sequences were included in an early release covering 500 to 750 HLA-typed donors. Of the roughly 390 genotyped donors, approximately 83% fell in the genetic ancestry cluster associated with self-reported Caucasian donors. The study aimed to test whether signatures of past pathogen exposure could be identified by cataloging public T cell receptors. The T cell repertoires of 670 or so subjects were profiled by immunosequencing and related to cytomegalovirus serostatus. Along with the approximately 600-subject first cohort, a separate validation cohort of around 120 different subjects was used. High-throughput TCR immunosequencing, statistical association of individual TCRs with disease status, and machine learning were combined to predict cytomegalovirus infection status. In a later analysis, previously published TCR beta repertoires from 666 donors were re-analyzed and high-resolution HLA genotyping was added so that TCR occurrence patterns could be studied. The later analysis used no new phenotypic data to find candidate immune exposures, relying instead on TCR beta sequences and their occurrence across donors. In an earlier analysis of 500 to 650 of the donors, high-throughput TCR beta sequencing was used to judge whether each TCR beta V gene segment behaved as functional or pseudogenic. Alongside the repertoire data, information on donor age, sex, ethnicity and CMV serostatus was compiled. Genome-wide SNP genotypes for about 60% of the 666 donors were used in a later genetic analysis, which treated that subset as a discovery cohort. Every discovery cohort repertoire had been produced on one sequencing platform. Both class I and class II loci were covered by HLA typing, at four-digit resolution. The number of donors typed differed by locus, with 629-630 for A, B, C, DRB1 and DQB1, roughly 520 for DQA1, 600 to 610 for DPA1, and about 450 for DPB1. About 5 DR-DQ haplotypes were handled as single units for association and clustering, since linkage in the cohort was strong. Across 398 genotyped donors of the cohort, an average of roughly 200,000 unique TCR beta nucleotide sequences per donor were sequenced, and roughly 18% of those sequences were non-productive.

Library method: the immunoSEQ multiplex PCR assay. For the multiplex PCR, a mixture combining 60 forward primers for TCR Vbeta segments and 13 reverse primers for TCR Jbeta segments was used. A multiplex PCR assay on genomic DNA amplified the CDR3 region of rearranged TCR beta genes. The Illumina HiSeq System was used to sequence the amplified TCR beta libraries as 87-base-pair reads. In the paper's pipeline: In a later analysis, tens of millions of unique TCR beta chains were counted across the 650 to 700 repertoires, and approximately 9.9 million of these chains were shared by at least two donors. A nearest-neighbor algorithm error-corrected the raw reads and collapsed the reads into unique sequences, merging closely related sequences to remove PCR and sequencing errors. Alignment of CDR3 sequences to IMGT reference sequences was used to assign V, D and J gene segments. Each retained sequence needed at least a six-nucleotide match to both a V gene segment and a J gene segment. A rearrangement was called productive if the CDR3 had no stop codons and remained in frame with V and J, and every other rearrangement was called non-productive. CDR3 was defined according to IMGT convention as the region running from the second conserved V-encoded cysteine to the conserved J-encoded phenylalanine. The earlier analysis of a few hundred of the donors excluded sequences that lacked an unambiguous match to a single V gene segment. In an earlier analysis of around 590 of the donors, a V segment was called functional when productive rearrangements were above 56.7%, and segregating when the standard deviation between donors exceeded 5%. A statistical classification framework was built to diagnose cytomegalovirus status from the catalog of TCR beta chain sequences. A later analysis assigned V and J genes by comparing TCR nucleotide sequences with IMGT/GENE-DB human TR gene sequences. Using the TCRdist pipeline, a later analysis assigned CDR3 sequences along with most-parsimonious VDJ recombination scenarios. In a later analysis, each TCR beta chain was defined by its CDR3 amino acid sequence together with its V-gene family, and reads lacking a unique V-gene family were excluded. As a way to deal with suspected cross-contamination and a sequencing artifact, a later analysis dropped hundreds of nucleotide sequences that were highly shared and had low generation probability. A later analysis calculated a clonal expansion index for each public chain from normalized within-repertoire ranks of inferred template counts. In a later analysis, generation probabilities were computed using a VDJ recombination model fitted to out-of-frame rearrangements, and the results were checked against IGoR. A later analysis scored TCR-TCR, TCR-HLA and TCR-CMV co-occurrence with hypergeometric tests, applying a repertoire-size bias correction to TCR pairs. False discovery rates were estimated in a later analysis by permuting HLA or CMV assignments 20 times. A later analysis grouped co-occurring TCRs with DBSCAN, adding TCRdist sequence similarity when clustering within HLA-allele-positive subsets. For co-occurrence clustering, repertoires with fewer than 30,000 or more than 120,000 public chains were excluded, along with four to six repertoires with anomalous nucleotide sharing. Not all clones reach the TCRdb copy of this immuneACCESS table, which keeps in-frame sequences only. Checked studies attribute under half of the gap to unresolved V genes and leave the rest unexplained. That table supplies the V and J calls and clone size; D and trimming were determined from the DNA. Across this sample there are roughly 180,000 clones, with around four fifths seen only once. Approximately 1.3% of the sample lies in the top ten.

As regards this clone: Its binding antigen is unknown. Nothing much larger sits one base from this clone, and base qualities are not available.

In total, 630 or so healthy bone marrow donors made up the cohort. At the time of sampling, every cohort member was nominally healthy, though immune exposures that went unrecorded were likely present. The donor tested CMV seropositive and was one of the 289 seropositive cohort members. Each donor provided a peripheral blood sample, and peripheral blood mononuclear cells were used for TCR beta sequencing. The Qiagen DNeasy Blood Extraction Kit was used to extract genomic DNA from the blood cell samples. Inclusive of the bounding cysteine and phenylalanine, the CDR3 is 17 residues long. The read is trimmed to its CDR3 DNA, 51 bases read in frame from base 1. Trimming removed 6 bases from V and 3 bases from J; the gene matches leave 12 bases unexplained. CDR1 and CDR2 (LNHDA, SQIVND) derive from the germline V gene (reference sequence). Results the study describes overall, beyond this receptor: The sequencing pipeline was judged likely to have produced a cluster of highly shared sequence variants as a technical artifact. The only immune exposure information available for the cohort was CMV serostatus. A further reported finding was that TCR beta sequences accurately predicted the HLA-A and HLA-B alleles for most subjects in the first cohort. The earlier analysis of a few hundred of the donors excluded some 15 rarely observed V segments, including chromosome 9 orphons, because counts were too low. Only TCR beta chains were sequenced in this cohort, and the absence of alpha or paired-chain data limited detectable features. In a later analysis, HLA-associated TCR beta chains showed more clonal expansion and lower generation probabilities than non-associated chains that were equally common. While some public TCRs were present in many individuals, most TCR sequences turned up only very rarely across donors. HLA typing was unavailable for some donors at each locus, so association tests used only the typed subset. Most CMV-associated TCR beta chains appeared to be HLA-restricted in a later analysis, and the HLA associations seemed to be driven largely by CMV exposure. In vitro tests confirmed that three of the cytomegalovirus-associated TCR beta chains recognize cytomegalovirus antigens. Presence/absence analyses assumed roughly uniform sequencing depth across donors, an assumption that may not hold. The authors suggested that the approach could potentially be generalized to other disease states and immunological phenotypes. Some IMGT-functional V segments, including TRBV6-2 and TRBV6-3, could not be told apart with the 87-base-pair reads, so those segments were excluded. In a later genetic analysis, a missense DCLRE1C variant was associated with V-gene and J-gene trimming of TCR beta chains, and the association was replicated in an independent cohort. In a later analysis, the rate of TCR association differed among HLA loci, with DRB1 alleles having the most associated TCRs and HLA-C alleles having the fewest. Broadly in line with IMGT annotations, most TCR beta V segments showed up in productive rearrangements about 87% or about 30% of the time in an earlier analysis of 587 of the donors. Strong co-occurrence of HLA alleles, especially DR and DQ, made assigning TCR associations to individual alleles difficult. According to a later analysis, parvovirus B19, influenza, CMV and Epstein-Barr virus appeared linked to several top co-occurrence clusters. The classifier was reported to diagnose cytomegalovirus status with high specificity and sensitivity in both the original and validation cohorts. The study listed over 150 TCR beta chains as associated with cytomegalovirus. Compared with the roughly 670-donor mean, donors in an Asian-associated ancestry cluster had fewer N-insertions in productive TCRs, according to a later genetic analysis. At a false discovery rate of 0.05, a later analysis linked fewer than 20,000 TCR beta sequences to specific HLA alleles. Correlated functional status among segregating V segments might reflect linkage disequilibrium, but an unknown experimental factor could not be ruled out.

Sequencing was done on a sample of PBMCs. This receptor was obtained from a woman younger than 45 in good health and CMV-seropositive. This receptor chain uses TRBV19 and TRBJ1-4, with 8 central nucleotides matching TRBD1. At the DNA level, the sequence is TGTGCCAGTAGAGGTTCGGCAGGGGGCTTGTCTAATGAAAAACTGTTTTTT. Translated, this gives CASRGSAGGLSNEKLFF.